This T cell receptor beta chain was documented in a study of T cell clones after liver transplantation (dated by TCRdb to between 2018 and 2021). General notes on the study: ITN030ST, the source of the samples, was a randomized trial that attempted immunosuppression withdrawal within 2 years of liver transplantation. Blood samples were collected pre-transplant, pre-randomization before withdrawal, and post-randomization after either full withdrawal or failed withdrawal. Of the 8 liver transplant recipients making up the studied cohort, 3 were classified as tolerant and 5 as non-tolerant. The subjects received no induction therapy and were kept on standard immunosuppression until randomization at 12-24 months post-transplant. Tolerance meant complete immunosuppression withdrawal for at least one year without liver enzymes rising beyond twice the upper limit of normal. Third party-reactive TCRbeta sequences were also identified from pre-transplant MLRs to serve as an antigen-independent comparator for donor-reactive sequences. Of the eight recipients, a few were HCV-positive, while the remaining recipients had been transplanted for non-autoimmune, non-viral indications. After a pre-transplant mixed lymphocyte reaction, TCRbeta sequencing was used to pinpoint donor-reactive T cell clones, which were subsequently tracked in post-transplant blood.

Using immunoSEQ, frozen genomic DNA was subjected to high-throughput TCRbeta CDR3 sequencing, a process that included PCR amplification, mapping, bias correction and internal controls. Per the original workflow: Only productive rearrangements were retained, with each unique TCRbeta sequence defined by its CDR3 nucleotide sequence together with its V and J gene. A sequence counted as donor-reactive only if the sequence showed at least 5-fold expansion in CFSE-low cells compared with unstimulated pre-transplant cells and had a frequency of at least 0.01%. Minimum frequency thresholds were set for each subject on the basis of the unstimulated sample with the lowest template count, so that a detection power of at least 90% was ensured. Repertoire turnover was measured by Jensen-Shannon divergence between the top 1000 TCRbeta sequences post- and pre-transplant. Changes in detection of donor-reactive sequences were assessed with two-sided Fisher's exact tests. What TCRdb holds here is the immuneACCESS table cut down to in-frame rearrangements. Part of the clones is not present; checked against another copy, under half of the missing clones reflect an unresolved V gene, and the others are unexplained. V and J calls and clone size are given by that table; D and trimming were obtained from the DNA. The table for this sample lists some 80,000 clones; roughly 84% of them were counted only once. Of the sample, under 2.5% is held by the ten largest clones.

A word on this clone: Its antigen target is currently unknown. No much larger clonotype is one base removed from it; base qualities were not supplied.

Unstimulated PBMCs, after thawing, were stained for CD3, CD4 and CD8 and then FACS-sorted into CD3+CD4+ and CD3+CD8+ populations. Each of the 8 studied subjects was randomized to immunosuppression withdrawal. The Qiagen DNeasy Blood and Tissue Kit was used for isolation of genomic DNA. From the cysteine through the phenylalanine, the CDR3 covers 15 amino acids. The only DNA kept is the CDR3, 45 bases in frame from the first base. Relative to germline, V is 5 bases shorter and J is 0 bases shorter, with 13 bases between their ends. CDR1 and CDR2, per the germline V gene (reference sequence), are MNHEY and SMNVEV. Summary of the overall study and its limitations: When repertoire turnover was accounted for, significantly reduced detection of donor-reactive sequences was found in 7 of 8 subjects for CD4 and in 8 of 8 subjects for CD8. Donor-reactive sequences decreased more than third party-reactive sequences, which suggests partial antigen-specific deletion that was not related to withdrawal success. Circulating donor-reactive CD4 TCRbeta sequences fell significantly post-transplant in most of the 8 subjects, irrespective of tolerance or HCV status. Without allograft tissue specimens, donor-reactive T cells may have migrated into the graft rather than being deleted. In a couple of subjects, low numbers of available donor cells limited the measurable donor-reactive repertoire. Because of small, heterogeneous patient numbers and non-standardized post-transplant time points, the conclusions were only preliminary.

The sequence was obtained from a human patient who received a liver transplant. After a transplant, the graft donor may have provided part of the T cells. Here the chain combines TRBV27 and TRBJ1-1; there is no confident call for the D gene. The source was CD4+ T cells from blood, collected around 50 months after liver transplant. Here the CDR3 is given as CASSPTGMMNTEAFF. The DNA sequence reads TGTGCCAGCAGTCCCACTGGCATGATGAACACTGAAGCTTTCTTT.